This TCR beta chain was recorded in a study of radiotherapy plus CTLA-4 blockade in lung cancer. The overall study: Objective responses were seen in about a sixth of patients, disease control in less than 40%.

General study points: The study found tumor-derived TCR clones expanded in blood after radiotherapy plus ipilimumab. Interferon-beta and early blood T cell clone dynamics reportedly predicted response best.

V lost 3 bases and J lost 10; bases outside the gene matches: 9. CDR1 and CDR2 (germline): LNHDA, SQIVND (reference sequence). CDR3 length equals 14 residues. This clone was seen once. The antigen is undetermined. Method: immunoSEQ multiplex PCR; TCRdb's copy keeps in-frame clones and lacks some. The profile shows 90,000 to 100,000 clones, 88% of them singletons. The sequenced sample was peripheral blood, obtained from a patient treated with radiotherapy plus ipilimumab. The V and J genes are TRBV19 and TRBJ2-1; 7 bases are a match to TRBD2. The sequence was collected from a human donor with non-small cell lung cancer that progressed on radiotherapy plus ipilimumab. CDR3 sequence (DNA): TGTGCCAGTAGTATCTCACCGGGAGGCCCAGAGCAGTTCTTC. Amino acids: CASSISPGGPEQFF.